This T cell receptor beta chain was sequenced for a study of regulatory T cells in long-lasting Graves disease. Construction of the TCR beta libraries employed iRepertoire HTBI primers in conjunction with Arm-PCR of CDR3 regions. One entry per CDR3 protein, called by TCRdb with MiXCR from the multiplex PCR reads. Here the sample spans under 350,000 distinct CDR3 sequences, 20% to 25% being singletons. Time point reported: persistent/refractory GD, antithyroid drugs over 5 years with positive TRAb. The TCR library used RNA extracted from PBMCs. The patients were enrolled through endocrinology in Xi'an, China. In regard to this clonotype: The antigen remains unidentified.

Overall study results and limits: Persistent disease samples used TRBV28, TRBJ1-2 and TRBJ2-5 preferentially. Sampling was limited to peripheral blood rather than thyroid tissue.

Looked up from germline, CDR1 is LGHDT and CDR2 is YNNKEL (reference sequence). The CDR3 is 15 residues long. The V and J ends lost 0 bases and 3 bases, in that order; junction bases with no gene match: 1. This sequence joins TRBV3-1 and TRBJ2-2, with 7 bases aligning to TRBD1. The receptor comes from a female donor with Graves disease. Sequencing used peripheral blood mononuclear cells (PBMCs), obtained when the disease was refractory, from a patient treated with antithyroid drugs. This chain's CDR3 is CASSQEGGYTGELFF. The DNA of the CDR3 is TGTGCCAGCAGCCAAGAAGGGGGCTACACCGGGGAGCTGTTTTTT.